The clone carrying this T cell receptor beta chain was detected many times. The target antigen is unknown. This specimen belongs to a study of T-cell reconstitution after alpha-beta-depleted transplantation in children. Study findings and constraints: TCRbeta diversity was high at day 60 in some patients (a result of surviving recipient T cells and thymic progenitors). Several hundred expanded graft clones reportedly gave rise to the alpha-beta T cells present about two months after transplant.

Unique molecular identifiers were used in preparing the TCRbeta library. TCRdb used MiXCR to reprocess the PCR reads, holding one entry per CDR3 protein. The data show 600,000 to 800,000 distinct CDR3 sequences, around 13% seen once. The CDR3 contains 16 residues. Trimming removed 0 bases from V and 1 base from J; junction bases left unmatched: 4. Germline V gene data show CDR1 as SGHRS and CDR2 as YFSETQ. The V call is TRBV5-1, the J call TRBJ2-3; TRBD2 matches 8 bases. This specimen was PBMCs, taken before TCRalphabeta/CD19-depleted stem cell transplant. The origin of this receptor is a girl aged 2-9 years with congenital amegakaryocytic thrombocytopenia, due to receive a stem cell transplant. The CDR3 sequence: CASSLAPAGGTDTQYF. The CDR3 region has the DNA TGCGCCAGCAGCTTGGCCCCAGCGGGGGGCACAGATACGCAGTATTTT.